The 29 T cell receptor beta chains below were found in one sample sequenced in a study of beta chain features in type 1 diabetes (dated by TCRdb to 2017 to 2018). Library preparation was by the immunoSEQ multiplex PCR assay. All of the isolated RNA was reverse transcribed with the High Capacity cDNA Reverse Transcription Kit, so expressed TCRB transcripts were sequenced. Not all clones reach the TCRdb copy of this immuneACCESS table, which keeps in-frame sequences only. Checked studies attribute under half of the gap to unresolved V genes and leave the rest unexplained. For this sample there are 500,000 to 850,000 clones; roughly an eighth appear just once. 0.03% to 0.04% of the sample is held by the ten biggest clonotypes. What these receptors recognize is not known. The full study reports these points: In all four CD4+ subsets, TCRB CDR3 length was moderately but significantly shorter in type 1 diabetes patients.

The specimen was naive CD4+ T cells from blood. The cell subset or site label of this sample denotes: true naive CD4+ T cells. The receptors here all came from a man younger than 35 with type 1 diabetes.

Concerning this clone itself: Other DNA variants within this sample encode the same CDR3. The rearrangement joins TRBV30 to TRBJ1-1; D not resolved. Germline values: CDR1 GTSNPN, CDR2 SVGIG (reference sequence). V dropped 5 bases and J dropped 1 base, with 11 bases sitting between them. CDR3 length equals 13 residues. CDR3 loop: CAWSWVANTEAFF. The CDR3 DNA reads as TGTGCCTGGTCTTGGGTAGCGAACACTGAAGCTTTCTTT.

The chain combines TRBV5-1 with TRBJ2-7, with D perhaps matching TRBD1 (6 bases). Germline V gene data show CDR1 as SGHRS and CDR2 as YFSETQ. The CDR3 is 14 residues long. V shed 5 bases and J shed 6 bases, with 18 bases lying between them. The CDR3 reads CASSFEDSLREQYF. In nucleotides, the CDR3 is TGCGCCAGCAGTTTCGAGGACAGTTTGCGCGAGCAGTACTTC.

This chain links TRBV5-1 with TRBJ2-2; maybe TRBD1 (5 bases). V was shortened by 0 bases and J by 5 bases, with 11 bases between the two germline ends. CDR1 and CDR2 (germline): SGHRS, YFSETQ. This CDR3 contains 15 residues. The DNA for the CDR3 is TGCGCCAGCAGCTTGGCCAGGGTTGCAACCGGGGAGCTGTTTTTT. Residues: CASSLARVATGELFF.

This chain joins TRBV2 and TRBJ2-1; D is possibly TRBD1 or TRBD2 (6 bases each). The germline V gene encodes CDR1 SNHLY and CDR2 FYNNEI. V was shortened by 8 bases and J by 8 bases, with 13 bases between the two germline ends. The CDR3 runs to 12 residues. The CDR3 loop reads CASQGREDEQFF. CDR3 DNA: TGTGCCAGCCAGGGGCGGGAAGATGAGCAGTTCTTC.

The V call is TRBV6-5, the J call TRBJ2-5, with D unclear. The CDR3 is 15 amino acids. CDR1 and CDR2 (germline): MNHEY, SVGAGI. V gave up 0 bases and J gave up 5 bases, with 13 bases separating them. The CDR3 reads CASSYSGTAIETQYF. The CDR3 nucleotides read TGTGCCAGCAGTTACTCGGGTACAGCCATTGAGACCCAGTACTTC.

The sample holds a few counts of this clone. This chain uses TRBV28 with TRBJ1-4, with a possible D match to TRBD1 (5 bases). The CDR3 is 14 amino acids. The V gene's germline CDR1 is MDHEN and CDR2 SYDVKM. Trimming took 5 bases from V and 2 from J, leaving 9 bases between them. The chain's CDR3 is CASSSGTTNEKLFF. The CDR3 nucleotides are TGTGCCAGCAGTAGTGGGACGACTAATGAAAAACTGTTTTTT.

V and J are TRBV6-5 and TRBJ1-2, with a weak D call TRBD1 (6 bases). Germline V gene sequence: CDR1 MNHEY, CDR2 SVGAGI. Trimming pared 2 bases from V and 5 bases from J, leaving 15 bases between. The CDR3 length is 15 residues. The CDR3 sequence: CASSYGTLRWYGYTF. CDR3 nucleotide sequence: TGTGCCAGCAGTTACGGGACACTGCGGTGGTATGGCTACACCTTC.

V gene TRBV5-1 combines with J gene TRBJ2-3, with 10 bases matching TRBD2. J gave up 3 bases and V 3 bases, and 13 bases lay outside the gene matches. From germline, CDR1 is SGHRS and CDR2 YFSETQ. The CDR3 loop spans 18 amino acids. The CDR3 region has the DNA TGCGCCAGCAGCTGGTTTGGGACTAGCGTCCCGGGGACAGATACGCAGTATTTT. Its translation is CASSWFGTSVPGTDTQYF.

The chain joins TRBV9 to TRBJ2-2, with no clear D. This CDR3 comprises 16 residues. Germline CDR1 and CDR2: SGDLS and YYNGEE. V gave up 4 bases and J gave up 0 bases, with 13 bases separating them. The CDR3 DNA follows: TGTGCCAGCAGCCCACGGGCCGGTGCGAACACCGGGGAGCTGTTTTTT. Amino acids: CASSPRAGANTGELFF.

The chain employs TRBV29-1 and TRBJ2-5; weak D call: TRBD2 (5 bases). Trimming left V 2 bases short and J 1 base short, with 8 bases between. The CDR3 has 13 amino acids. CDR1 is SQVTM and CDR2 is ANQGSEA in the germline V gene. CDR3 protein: CSVEPGVQETQYF. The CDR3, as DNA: TGCAGCGTTGAACCCGGGGTCCAAGAGACCCAGTACTTC.

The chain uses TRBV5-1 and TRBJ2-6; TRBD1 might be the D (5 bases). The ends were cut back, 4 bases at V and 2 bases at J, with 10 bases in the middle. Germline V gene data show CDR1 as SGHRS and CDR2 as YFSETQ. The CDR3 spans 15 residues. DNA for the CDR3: TGCGCCAGCAGCATGGCAGGGCCTGGGGCCAACGTCCTGACTTTC. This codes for CASSMAGPGANVLTF.

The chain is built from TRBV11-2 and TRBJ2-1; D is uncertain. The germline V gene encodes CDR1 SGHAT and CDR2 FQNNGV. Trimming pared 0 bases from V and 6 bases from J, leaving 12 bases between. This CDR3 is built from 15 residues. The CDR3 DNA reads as TGTGCCAGCAGCTTAGATATAGACTCCATCAATGAGCAGTTCTTC. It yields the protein CASSLDIDSINEQFF.

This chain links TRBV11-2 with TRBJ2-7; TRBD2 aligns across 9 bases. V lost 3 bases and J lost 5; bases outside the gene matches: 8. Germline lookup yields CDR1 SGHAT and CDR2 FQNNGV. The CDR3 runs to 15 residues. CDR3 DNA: TGTGCCAGCAGCTTTACTAGCGGGCTCCTTCACGAGCAGTACTTC. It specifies CASSFTSGLLHEQYF.

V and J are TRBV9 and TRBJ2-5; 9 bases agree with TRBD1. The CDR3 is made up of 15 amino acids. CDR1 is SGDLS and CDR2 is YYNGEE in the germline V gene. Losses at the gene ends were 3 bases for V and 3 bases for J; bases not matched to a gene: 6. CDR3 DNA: TGTGCCAGCAGCGGACGAAGGGACAGGGAAGAGACCCAGTACTTC. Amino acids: CASSGRRDREETQYF.

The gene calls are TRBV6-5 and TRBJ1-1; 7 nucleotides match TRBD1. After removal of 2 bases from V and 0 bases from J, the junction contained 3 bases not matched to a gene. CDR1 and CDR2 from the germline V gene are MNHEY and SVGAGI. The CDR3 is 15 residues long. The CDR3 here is CASSYAGTVNTEAFF. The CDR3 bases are TGTGCCAGCAGTTACGCCGGGACAGTGAACACTGAAGCTTTCTTT.

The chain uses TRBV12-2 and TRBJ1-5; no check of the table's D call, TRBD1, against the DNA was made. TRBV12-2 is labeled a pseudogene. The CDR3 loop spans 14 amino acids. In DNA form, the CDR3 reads TGTGCAAGTCGCTTGCAAGGGGGAGATCAGCCCCAGCATTTT. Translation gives CASRLQGGDQPQHF.

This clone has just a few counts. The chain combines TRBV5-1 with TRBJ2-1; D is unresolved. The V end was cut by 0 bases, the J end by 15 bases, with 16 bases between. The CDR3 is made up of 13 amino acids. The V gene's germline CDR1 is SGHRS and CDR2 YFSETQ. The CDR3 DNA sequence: TGCGCCAGCAGCTTGGGACCTTCAGAGAGGCTGTTCTTC. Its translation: CASSLGPSERLFF.

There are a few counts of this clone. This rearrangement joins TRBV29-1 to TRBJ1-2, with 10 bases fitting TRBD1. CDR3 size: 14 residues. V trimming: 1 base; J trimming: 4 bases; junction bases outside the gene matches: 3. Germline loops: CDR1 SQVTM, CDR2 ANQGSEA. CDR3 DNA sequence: TGCAGCGTTGAAGGCGGGGACAGGGGCTATGGCTACACCTTC. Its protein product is CSVEGGDRGYGYTF.

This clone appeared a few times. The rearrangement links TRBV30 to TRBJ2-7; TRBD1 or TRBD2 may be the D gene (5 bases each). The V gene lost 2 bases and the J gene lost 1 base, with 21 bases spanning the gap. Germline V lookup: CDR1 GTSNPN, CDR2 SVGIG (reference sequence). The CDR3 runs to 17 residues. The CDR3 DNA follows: TGTGCCTGGAGTCTTCCTCCTTTCGGGACCGCTTCCTACGAGCAGTACTTC. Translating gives CAWSLPPFGTASYEQYF.

CDR3 sequence reads: CASSASPYEQYF. In nucleotides, the CDR3 is TGTGCCAGCAGTGCCTCCCCATACGAGCAGTACTTC. This sequence joins TRBV6-6 and TRBJ2-7; D is undetermined. Trimming took 5 bases from V and 4 from J, leaving 9 bases between them. Germline V gene lookup returns CDR1 MNHNY and CDR2 SVGAGI (reference sequence). This CDR3 contains 12 residues.

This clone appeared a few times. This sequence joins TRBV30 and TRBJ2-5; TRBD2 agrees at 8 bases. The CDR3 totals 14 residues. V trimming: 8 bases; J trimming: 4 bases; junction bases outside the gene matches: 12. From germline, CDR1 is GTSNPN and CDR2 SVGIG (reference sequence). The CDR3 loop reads CAGTMTGGRETQYF. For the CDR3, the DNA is TGTGCCGGGACAATGACGGGGGGGCGAGAGACCCAGTACTTC.

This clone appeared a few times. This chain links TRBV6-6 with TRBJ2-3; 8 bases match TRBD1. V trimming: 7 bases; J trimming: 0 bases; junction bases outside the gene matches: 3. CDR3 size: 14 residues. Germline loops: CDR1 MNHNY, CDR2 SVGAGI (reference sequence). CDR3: CASIDRGSTDTQYF. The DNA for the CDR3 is TGTGCCAGCATTGACAGGGGCAGCACAGATACGCAGTATTTT.

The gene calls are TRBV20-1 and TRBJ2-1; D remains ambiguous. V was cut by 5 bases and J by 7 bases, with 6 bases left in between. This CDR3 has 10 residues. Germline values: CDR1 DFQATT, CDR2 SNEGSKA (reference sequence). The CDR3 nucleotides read TGCAGTGCTTTGTATAATGAGCAGTTCTTC. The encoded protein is CSALYNEQFF.

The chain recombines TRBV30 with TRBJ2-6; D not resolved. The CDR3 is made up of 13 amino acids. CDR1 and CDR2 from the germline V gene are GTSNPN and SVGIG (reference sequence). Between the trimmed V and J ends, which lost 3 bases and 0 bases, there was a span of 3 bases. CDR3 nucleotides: TGTGCCTGGAGCCACTCTGGGGCCAACGTCCTGACTTTC. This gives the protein CAWSHSGANVLTF.

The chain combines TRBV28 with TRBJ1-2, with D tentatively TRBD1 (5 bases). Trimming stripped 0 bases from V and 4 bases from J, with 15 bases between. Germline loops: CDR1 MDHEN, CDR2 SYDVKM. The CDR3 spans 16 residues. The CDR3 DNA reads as TGTGCCAGCAGTTTATGGGACAACCAAAACGCCTATGGCTACACCTTC. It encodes CASSLWDNQNAYGYTF.

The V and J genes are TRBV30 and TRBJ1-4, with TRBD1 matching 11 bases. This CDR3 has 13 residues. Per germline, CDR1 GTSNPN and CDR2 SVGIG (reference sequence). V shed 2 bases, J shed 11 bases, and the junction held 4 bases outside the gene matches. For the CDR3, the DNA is TGTGCCTGGAGTCAGCGGGACAGGGGGAAACTGTTTTTT. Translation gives CAWSQRDRGKLFF.

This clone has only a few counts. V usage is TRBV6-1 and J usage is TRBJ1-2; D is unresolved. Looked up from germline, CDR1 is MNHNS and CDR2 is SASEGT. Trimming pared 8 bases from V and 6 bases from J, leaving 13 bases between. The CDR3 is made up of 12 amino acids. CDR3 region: CASLTYPNGYTF. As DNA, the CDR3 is TGTGCCAGCCTAACATATCCCAATGGCTACACCTTC.

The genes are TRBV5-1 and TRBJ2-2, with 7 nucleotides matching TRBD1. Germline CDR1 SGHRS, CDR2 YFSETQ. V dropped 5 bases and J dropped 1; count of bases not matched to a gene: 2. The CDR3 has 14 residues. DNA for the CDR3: TGCGCCAGCAGTGGGACAGAGAACACCGGGGAGCTGTTTTTT. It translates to CASSGTENTGELFF.

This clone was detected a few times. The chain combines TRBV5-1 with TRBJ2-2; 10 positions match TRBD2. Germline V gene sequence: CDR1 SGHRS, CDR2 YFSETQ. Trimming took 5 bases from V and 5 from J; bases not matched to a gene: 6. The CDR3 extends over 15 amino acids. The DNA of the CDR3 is TGCGCCAGCAGGGGGACTAGCGAGGATACCGGGGAGCTGTTTTTT. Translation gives CASRGTSEDTGELFF.